This TCR beta chain stems from a study of T-cell memory formation after mild COVID-19. On the study more broadly: TCR clusters were mostly donor specific.

The germline CDR1 and CDR2 sequences are SGDLS and YYNGEE. Trimming took off 0 bases at V and 1 base at J, with 10 bases between the two ends. This CDR3 comprises 16 residues. Amplification by 5'RACE using constant-segment primers produced TCR alpha and TCR beta cDNA libraries that carried sample barcodes and UMIs. TCRdb independently ran MiXCR on the 5' RACE reads; one entry per CDR3 protein. The sample holds under 250,000 distinct CDR3 sequences, over 9.5% seen once. This clonotype has a handful of counts. What it recognizes is unknown. The study, taken as a whole, reports: Mainly in CM and EM were contracting CD4+ clones; CD8+ were in EMRA.

V gene TRBV9 combines with J gene TRBJ2-2, with D possibly matching TRBD2 (6 bases). Sequenced sample: PBMCs or a T cell subset sorted from them (not recorded which). This receptor was taken from a man aged 18 to 35 who had mild COVID-19 (a few samples of this study predate the infection). Cell type and time point are not known. CDR3 sequence (DNA): TGTGCCAGCAGCGTAGATCCGCGGGGGAACACCGGGGAGCTGTTTTTT. Its translation: CASSVDPRGNTGELFF. The entire variable domain, with the rest obtained from reference TRBV9 and TRBJ2-2, is as follows: DSGVTQTPKHLITATGQRVTLRCSPRSGDLSVYWYQQSLDQGLQFLIQYYNGEERAKGNILERFSAQQFPDLHSELNLSSLELGDSALYFCASSVDPRGNTGELFFGEGSRLTVL.